Listed below are T cell receptor beta chains from one sample, sequenced in a study of blood T cell repertoires in COVID-19. Assay: immunoSEQ multiplex PCR; the TCRdb copy retains only in-frame clones and omits some. The profile shows roughly 170,000 clones, roughly 78% of them singletons. The sequencing input was peripheral blood. Every receptor here comes from a woman aged 60-75 years with COVID-19, enrolled during active disease. Each CDR3 is given with its conserved first and last residue. D genes are given only for firm matches. Only part of the rows carry a size: once, few, many, or a class if the clone is expanded.

V gene	clone size	J gene	D gene	CDR3 DNA	CDR3 protein
TRBV19	.	TRBJ1-4	.	TGTGCCAGCAGGACAGTCCCTAATGAAAAACTGTTTTTT	CASRTVPNEKLFF
TRBV14	.	TRBJ1-1	.	TGTGCCAGCAGCCAAGATAGGGCGGGGAACACTGAAGCTTTCTTT	CASSQDRAGNTEAFF
TRBV10-3	.	TRBJ2-3	.	TGTGCCATCAGGTCTGGACAGAGCGTAGATACGCAGTATTTT	CAIRSGQSVDTQYF
TRBV10-3	.	TRBJ1-2	TRBD1	TGTGCCATCACCCCGGGACAGGGGCGCTATGGCTACACCTTC	CAITPGQGRYGYTF
TRBV3-1/TRBV3-2	.	TRBJ2-1	TRBD2	TGTGCCAGCAGCCTAAGCGGGAGCTCCTACAATGAGCAGTTCTTC	CASSLSGSSYNEQFF
TRBV5-1	.	TRBJ2-3	.	TGCGCCAGCAGCGGGGGGACTTCAGATACGCAGTATTTT	CASSGGTSDTQYF
TRBV6-2/TRBV6-3	many	TRBJ2-1	TRBD2	TGTGCCAGCAGTTACTCATCGGGACTAGCGGGGGGCTACAATGAGCAGTTCTTC	CASSYSSGLAGGYNEQFF
TRBV19	.	TRBJ1-2	.	TGTGCCAGCCAGAACCCACAGGTCTATGGCTACACCTTC	CASQNPQVYGYTF
TRBV7-9	.	TRBJ1-6	TRBD1	TGTGCCAGCAGCCCAGGGACAGGGAAACCCCTCCACTTT	CASSPGTGKPLHF
TRBV6-5	.	TRBJ1-6	TRBD1	TGTGCCAGCAAGGGGGACAGGGGGCTTAATTCACCCCTCCACTTT	CASKGDRGLNSPLHF
TRBV5-5	.	TRBJ1-6	.	TGTGCCAGCAGCTTCGACATCCAACTTAGGGGCGGCCCTAATTCACCCCTCCACTTT	CASSFDIQLRGGPNSPLHF
TRBV9	.	TRBJ2-7	TRBD2	TGTGCCAGCAGCCCCAGGGGACTAGCGGGAGTTCAGCAGTACTTC	CASSPRGLAGVQQYF
TRBV9	few	TRBJ1-2	.	TGTGCCAGCAGCGTAGGGGACAATTACGGCTACACCTTC	CASSVGDNYGYTF
TRBV5-1	.	TRBJ2-2	TRBD1	TGCGCCAGCAGCAGTACCGGGACAGGGGTCACCGGGGAGCTGTTTTTT	CASSSTGTGVTGELFF
TRBV18	.	TRBJ2-1	TRBD2	TGTGCCAGCTCACCACTAGCGGGAGGATCACTGGATGAGCAGTTCTTC	CASSPLAGGSLDEQFF
TRBV7-3	.	TRBJ2-1	.	TGTGCCAGCAGCATCACTAACAATGAGCAGTTCTTC	CASSITNNEQFF
TRBV30	.	TRBJ1-5	TRBD1	TGTGCCTGGAGTGTTACAGGGGGAACCAATCAGCCCCAGCATTTT	CAWSVTGGTNQPQHF
TRBV7-9	.	TRBJ2-1	.	TGTGCCAGCAGCTTCGACCACAGGGTAGGTGAGCAGTTCTTC	CASSFDHRVGEQFF
TRBV28	.	TRBJ1-4	TRBD1	TGTGCCAGCACTCACAGGGGGGCTCGCGAAAAACTGTTTTTT	CASTHRGAREKLFF
TRBV10-2	.	TRBJ1-6	TRBD1	TGCGCCAGCAGAGCTCAACAGGGGGCTGGAAATTCACCCCTCCACTTT	CASRAQQGAGNSPLHF
TRBV18	.	TRBJ2-6	.	TGTGCCAGCTCACAAACAGACTCTGGGGCCAACGTCCTGACTTTC	CASSQTDSGANVLTF
TRBV27	few	TRBJ1-1	TRBD1	TGTGCCAGCAGACCGACAGGGTCGAACACTGAAGCTTTCTTT	CASRPTGSNTEAFF
TRBV7-2	.	TRBJ2-5	.	TGTGCCAGCAGCCGGATCGGGGAGACCCAGTACTTC	CASSRIGETQYF
TRBV9	.	TRBJ1-2	TRBD1	TGTGCCAGCAGTTCAGGAGGGACAGGTGCTTACTATGGCTACACCTTC	CASSSGGTGAYYGYTF
TRBV28	.	TRBJ1-6	.	TGTGCCAGCACCCTCAGTGGAGGGAGTGGCAATTCACCCCTCCACTTT	CASTLSGGSGNSPLHF
TRBV5-1	.	TRBJ2-5	.	TGCGCCAGCAGCTTGGGGGCAGGGGCTAACCAAGAGACCCAGTACTTC	CASSLGAGANQETQYF
TRBV18	few	TRBJ1-5	.	TGTGCCAGCTCACCCGATACAGAAAATCAGCCCCAGCATTTT	CASSPDTENQPQHF
TRBV30	.	TRBJ2-5	TRBD2	TGTGCCTGGAGTGTACCTAGCGGGACAATAGAGACCCAGTACTTC	CAWSVPSGTIETQYF
TRBV5-1	.	TRBJ1-2	TRBD1	TGCGCCAGCAGCACTGGACAGGCGACCTATGGCTACACCTTC	CASSTGQATYGYTF
TRBV6-5	.	TRBJ1-6	.	TGTGCCAGCAGTTACGGTTACAGGGATAATTCACCCCTCCACTTT	CASSYGYRDNSPLHF
TRBV5-4	.	TRBJ2-4	.	TGTGCCAGCAGCGTCCGGTCAGGAGGGCTTGGGGACATTCAGTACTTC	CASSVRSGGLGDIQYF
TRBV7-9	.	TRBJ2-7	.	TGTGCCAGCAGCTTAGAACGAGCGGCGACCTACGAGCAGTACTTC	CASSLERAATYEQYF
TRBV5-1	.	TRBJ2-3	TRBD2	TGCGCCAGCAGCTTGGGACTAGCGGGGGTCGATACGCAGTATTTT	CASSLGLAGVDTQYF
TRBV5-1	.	TRBJ1-1	.	TGCGCCAGCAGCTTGGCCCCATCTGGAGGGGACACTGAAGCTTTCTTT	CASSLAPSGGDTEAFF
TRBV6-2/TRBV6-3	.	TRBJ2-7	TRBD2	TGTGCCAGCATCCCTAGCGGGAGGGCGTTCCACGAGCAGTACTTC	CASIPSGRAFHEQYF
TRBV29-1	few	TRBJ2-1	.	TGCAGCGTTGACATCCCTAGGGGCAATGAGCAGTTCTTC	CSVDIPRGNEQFF
TRBV12-3/TRBV12-4	.	TRBJ2-7	.	TGCGAGTCCTACGAGCAGTACTTC	CESYEQYF
TRBV28	few	TRBJ2-2	.	TGTGCCAGCATTGAGGGACTGCTCGGCGGGGAGCTGTTTTTT	CASIEGLLGGELFF
TRBV27	.	TRBJ2-1	.	TGTGCCAGCGGAAGACTAGGCCTTGAGCAGTTCTTC	CASGRLGLEQFF
TRBV21-1	.	TRBJ1-2	.	TGTGCCAGCAGCGGTCGGGACAGAGTTCAATATGGCTACACCTTC	CASSGRDRVQYGYTF
TRBV9	.	TRBJ1-1	.	TGTGCCAGCAGCGTAGTGGCGGGGGCGAGAGGACTAACTGAAGCTTTCTTT	CASSVVAGARGLTEAFF
TRBV2	.	TRBJ2-1	TRBD2	TGTGCCAGCAGTGAGGTTGGCGGGGGGGCCTACAATGAGCAGTTCTTC	CASSEVGGGAYNEQFF
TRBV10-2	.	TRBJ1-1	.	TGCGCCAGCACCGGACAGTTGAACACTGAAGCTTTCTTT	CASTGQLNTEAFF
TRBV11-3	.	TRBJ2-7	.	TGTGCCAGCAGCTTAGGTCCGCGCGAGCAGTACTTC	CASSLGPREQYF
TRBV5-1	few	TRBJ1-6	TRBD1	TGCGCCAGCAGCTTGGGACAGGGGAAACATTCACCCCTCCACTTT	CASSLGQGKHSPLHF
TRBV24-1	many	TRBJ2-1	.	TGTGCCACCAGTGAACCATTACAGGGTATGGGGGTGAAGGAGCAGTTCTTC	CATSEPLQGMGVKEQFF
TRBV6-5	.	TRBJ2-3	TRBD2	TGTGCCAGCAGGTTTTGGGGGGGTAGCACAGATACGCAGTATTTT	CASRFWGGSTDTQYF
TRBV10-3	.	TRBJ2-7	.	TGTGCCATCGGCCGTCAGGACGAGCAGTACTTC	CAIGRQDEQYF
TRBV7-3	.	TRBJ2-5	TRBD1	TGTGCCAGCAGCTTAGTAGGGGGCCGAGGGGAGACCCAGTACTTC	CASSLVGGRGETQYF